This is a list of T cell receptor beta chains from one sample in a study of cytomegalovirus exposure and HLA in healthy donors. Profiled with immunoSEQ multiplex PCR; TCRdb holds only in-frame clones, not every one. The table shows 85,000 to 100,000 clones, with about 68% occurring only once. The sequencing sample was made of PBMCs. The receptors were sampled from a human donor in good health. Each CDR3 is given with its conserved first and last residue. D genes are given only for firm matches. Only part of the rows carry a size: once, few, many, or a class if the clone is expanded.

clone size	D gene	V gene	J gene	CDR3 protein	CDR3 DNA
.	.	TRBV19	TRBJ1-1	CASIGTSEAFF	TGTGCCAGTATAGGGACTTCTGAAGCTTTCTTT
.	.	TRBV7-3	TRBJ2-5	CASSLGLTDEETQYF	TGTGCCAGCAGCTTAGGGCTGACGGATGAGGAGACCCAGTACTTC
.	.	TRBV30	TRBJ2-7	CAWLTGNEQYF	TGTGCCTGGCTCACAGGGAACGAGCAGTACTTC
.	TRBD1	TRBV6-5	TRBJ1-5	CASREQGTGNQPQHF	TGTGCCAGCAGGGAACAGGGGACCGGCAATCAGCCCCAGCATTTT
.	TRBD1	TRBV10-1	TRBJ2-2	CASSEPGQGAGELFF	TGCGCCAGCAGTGAGCCGGGACAGGGGGCCGGGGAGCTGTTTTTT
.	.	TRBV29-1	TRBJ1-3	CSVVENGNTIYF	TGCAGCGTTGTTGAGAATGGAAACACCATATATTTT
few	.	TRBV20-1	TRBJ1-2	CSASSLYGYTF	TGCAGTGCTAGTTCACTATATGGCTACACCTTC
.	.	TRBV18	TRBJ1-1	CASSPLSLLGASNTEAFF	TGTGCCAGCTCACCCCTGTCCCTTCTTGGGGCTTCGAACACTGAAGCTTTCTTT
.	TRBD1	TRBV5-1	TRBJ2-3	CASSIRDSFYTDTQYF	TGCGCCAGCAGTATCCGGGACAGCTTTTACACAGATACGCAGTATTTT
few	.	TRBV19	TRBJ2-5	CASSIRGETQYF	TGTGCCAGTAGTATAAGGGGGGAGACCCAGTACTTC
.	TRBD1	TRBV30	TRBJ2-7	CAWSWAGGSYEQYF	TGTGCCTGGAGTTGGGCAGGGGGTTCCTACGAGCAGTACTTC
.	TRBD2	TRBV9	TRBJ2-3	CASSKGLAESDTQYF	TGTGCCAGCAGCAAAGGACTAGCGGAGTCAGATACGCAGTATTTT
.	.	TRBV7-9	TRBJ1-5	CASSLGRGGRVQPQHF	TGTGCCAGCAGCTTGGGTCGAGGCGGCAGGGTTCAGCCCCAGCATTTT
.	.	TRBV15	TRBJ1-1	CATSRDGTGRNTEAFF	TGTGCCACCAGCAGAGATGGAACAGGCCGGAACACTGAAGCTTTCTTT
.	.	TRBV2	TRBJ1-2	CASKFFRGNGYTF	TGTGCCAGCAAGTTTTTTAGGGGTAATGGCTACACCTTC
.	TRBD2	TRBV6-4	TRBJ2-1	CASSGRGGLGNEQFF	TGTGCCAGCAGCGGGAGGGGAGGCCTCGGTAATGAGCAGTTCTTC
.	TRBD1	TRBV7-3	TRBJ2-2	CASSSQGAEAGELFF	TGTGCCAGCAGCTCACAGGGGGCGGAGGCCGGGGAGCTGTTTTTT
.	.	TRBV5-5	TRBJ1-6	CASSLSYSPESLHF	TGTGCCAGCAGCTTGTCATACAGCCCCGAGTCCCTCCACTTT
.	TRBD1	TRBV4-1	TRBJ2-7	CASSQDLGQGTYEQYF	TGCGCCAGCAGCCAAGATCTGGGACAGGGGACCTACGAGCAGTACTTC
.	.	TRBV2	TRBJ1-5	CASRRDLNQPQHF	TGTGCCAGCAGGAGAGACTTAAATCAGCCCCAGCATTTT
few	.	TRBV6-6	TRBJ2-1	CASRTGDNEQFF	TGTGCCAGCAGAACGGGGGACAATGAGCAGTTCTTC
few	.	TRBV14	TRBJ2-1	CASSQDRNNEQFF	TGTGCCAGCAGCCAAGATAGAAACAATGAGCAGTTCTTC
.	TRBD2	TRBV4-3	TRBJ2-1	CASSQERASGGSEQFF	TGCGCCAGCAGCCAAGAACGGGCTAGCGGGGGTAGTGAGCAGTTCTTC
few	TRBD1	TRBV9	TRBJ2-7	CASSKGQGDYEQYF	TGTGCCAGCAGCAAGGGACAGGGTGACTACGAGCAGTACTTC
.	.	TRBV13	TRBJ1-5	CASSLGQNNQPQHF	TGTGCCAGCAGCCTTGGACAGAACAATCAGCCCCAGCATTTT
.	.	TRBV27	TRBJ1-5	CASSSYQGIQPQHF	TGTGCCAGCAGTTCATACCAGGGGATTCAGCCCCAGCATTTT
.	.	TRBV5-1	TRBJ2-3	CASRGLTSTDTQYF	TGCGCCAGCCGCGGACTAACTAGCACAGATACGCAGTATTTT
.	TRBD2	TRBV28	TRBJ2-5	CASSLSGDPGGTQYF	TGTGCCAGCAGTTTATCGGGGGATCCGGGGGGGACCCAGTACTTC
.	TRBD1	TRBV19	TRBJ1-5	CASSGQGESSNQPQHF	TGTGCCAGTAGCGGACAGGGCGAGAGTAGCAATCAGCCCCAGCATTTT
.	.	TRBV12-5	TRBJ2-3	CASESPNRGRDTQYF	TGTGCTAGTGAATCGCCCAATAGGGGCAGAGATACGCAGTATTTT
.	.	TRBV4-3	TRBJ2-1	CASSQHLGSSNEQFF	TGCGCCAGCAGCCAGCACCTAGGGAGCTCCAATGAGCAGTTCTTC
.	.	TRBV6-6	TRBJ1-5	CASSYDGGGNQPQHF	TGTGCCAGCAGTTACGACGGAGGAGGCAATCAGCCCCAGCATTTT
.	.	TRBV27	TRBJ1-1	CASSLLVNTEAFF	TGTGCCAGCAGTTTACTAGTGAACACTGAAGCTTTCTTT